The clone carrying this T cell receptor beta chain came up a few times. Its antigen is still unknown. These data are taken from a study of T cells after yellow fever vaccination. Germline loops: CDR1 MNHEY, CDR2 SVGAGI. The V gene lost 5 bases and the J gene lost 7 bases, with 18 bases spanning the gap. The CDR3 spans 14 residues. TCRdb re-derived calls from the 5' RACE reads in MiXCR, one entry per CDR3 protein. The sample holds around 250,000 distinct CDR3 sequences; roughly 5.6% are singletons and the top ten take roughly 3%. Study-wide findings and caveats: Weaker in magnitude, the secondary response showed a faster peak on day 5 versus 15. In FACS-sorted repertoires, abundant clonotypes from the bulk population could appear as contaminants. Some clonotypes were seen in both the CD4 and the CD8 compartments. These made up a small share and likely arose from convergent recombination.

The clonotype originates from a man aged 18 to 35 who received the YFV17D yellow fever vaccine. The sequences come from CD4+ T cells sorted from PBMCs, collected on the day of the yellow fever booster vaccination. The chain carries TRBV6-5 and TRBJ2-7, with D possibly matching TRBD1 (6 bases). This CDR3 reads CASSAAQGRREQYF. In DNA, the CDR3 is TGTGCCAGCAGTGCCGCACAGGGTAGGAGAGAGCAGTACTTC.